The 28 T cell receptor beta chains listed next were all sequenced from one sample in a study of blood T cell repertoires in COVID-19. Libraries were prepared by immunoSEQ multiplex PCR; TCRdb keeps only in-frame clonotypes and omits some of them. The repertoire holds about 180,000 clones, with 82% as singletons. The sample comprised peripheral blood. The receptors come from a woman of 80 years or more with active or convalescent COVID-19.

The chain recombines TRBV15 with TRBJ2-7; the match to TRBD2 covers 9 bases. The CDR3 consists of 16 residues. Trimming at V came to 4 bases and at J to 2 bases, leaving 9 bases not matched to a gene. Germline V gives CDR1 LNHNV, CDR2 YYDKDF (reference sequence). The CDR3 sequence: CATSKLAGVPPYEQYF. The CDR3 DNA sequence: TGTGCCACCAGCAAATTAGCGGGAGTCCCCCCCTACGAGCAGTACTTC.

The chain employs TRBV5-1 and TRBJ1-1; 11 bases agree with TRBD1. V dropped 5 bases and J dropped 5; count of bases not matched to a gene: 5. CDR3 length: 14 residues. Germline V lookup: CDR1 SGHRS, CDR2 YFSETQ. The CDR3 DNA sequence: TGCGCCAGCAGATTAGGGACAGGGGGGACTGAAGCTTTCTTT. The encoded protein is CASRLGTGGTEAFF. Complete variable domain (other parts from reference TRBV5-1 and TRBJ1-1): KAGVTQTPRYLIKTRGQQVTLSCSPISGHRSVSWYQQTPGQGLQFLFEYFSETQRNKGNFPGRFSGRQFSNSRSEMNVSTLELGDSALYLCASRLGTGGTEAFFGQGTRLTVV.

This chain uses TRBV18 with TRBJ1-1; weak D call: TRBD1 (6 bases). CDR1 and CDR2 from the germline V gene are KGHSH and LQKENI. Trimming took off 6 bases at V and 7 bases at J, with 15 bases between the two ends. The length of the CDR3 is 13 residues. The CDR3 protein is CASSPGQQIEAFF. CDR3 bases: TGTGCCAGCTCCCCGGGACAACAAATTGAAGCTTTCTTT.

This clone was observed once. The chain combines TRBV28 with TRBJ1-5, with D possibly TRBD1 on 5 matching bases. CDR1 is MDHEN and CDR2 is SYDVKM in the germline V gene. Trimming removed 5 bases at V and 4 bases at J, with 24 bases between. This CDR3 region has 18 residues. The DNA for the CDR3 is TGTGCCAGCAGTCCACTTATGGGGGGGGTGGGTGGTAATCAGCCCCAGCATTTT. Translating gives CASSPLMGGVGGNQPQHF.

J is TRBJ1-5 and V is TRBV19, with TRBD1 identical over 10 bases. Germline V gives CDR1 LNHDA, CDR2 SQIVND (reference sequence). The CDR3 loop spans 17 amino acids. V gave up 6 bases and J gave up 0 bases; unmatched junction bases: 8. This chain's CDR3 is CASRTRDRGRSNQPQHF. DNA for the CDR3: TGTGCCAGTAGGACCCGGGACAGGGGTCGTAGCAATCAGCCCCAGCATTTT.

The chain uses TRBV3-1 (or the pseudogene TRBV3-2) and TRBJ2-2; D not resolved. There are 12 residues in the CDR3. V lost 7 bases and J 7 bases, leaving 10 bases between the germline ends. Germline CDR1 reads LGHDT; CDR2 reads YNNKEL (reference sequence). CDR3 protein: CASNPRSGELFF. The CDR3 bases are TGTGCCAGCAACCCTCGTAGCGGGGAGCTGTTTTTT.

This clone was counted once. J is TRBJ2-2 and V is TRBV9, with 14 bases identical to TRBD2. V shed 2 bases, J shed 5 bases, and the junction held 8 bases outside the gene matches. Germline CDR1 is SGDLS and CDR2 is YYNGEE. The CDR3 sequence is 18 residues long. The CDR3 DNA sequence: TGTGCCAGCAGCGTTTCGGGACTAGCGGGAGCGGGGACCGGGGAGCTGTTTTTT. Translated, it gives CASSVSGLAGAGTGELFF.

The chain carries TRBV5-1 and TRBJ2-7; D is perhaps TRBD2 (6 bases). This CDR3 has 15 amino acids. CDR1 SGHRS and CDR2 YFSETQ come from the germline V gene. Trimming took off 2 bases at V and 0 bases at J, with 12 bases between the two ends. CDR3 bases: TGCGCCAGCAGCTTAGGCGGGACGTCCTCCTACGAGCAGTACTTC. Amino acid sequence: CASSLGGTSSYEQYF.

The chain couples TRBV3-1 (or the pseudogene TRBV3-2) to TRBJ1-6, with 9 bases identical to TRBD1. Germline V gene data show CDR1 as LGHDT and CDR2 as YNNKEL (reference sequence). The trim removed 0 bases at V and 7 bases at J, leaving 4 bases unmatched. The CDR3 runs to 16 residues. This chain's CDR3 is CASSQERTGVNSPLHF. The CDR3 DNA reads TGTGCCAGCAGCCAAGAAAGGACAGGGGTAAATTCACCCCTCCACTTT.

V and J are TRBV6-5 and TRBJ1-2; TRBD1 aligns across 7 bases. The length of the CDR3 is 14 residues. Trimming took 6 bases from V and 4 from J; bases not matched to a gene: 8. Germline V CDR1 and CDR2: MNHEY, SVGAGI. The CDR3 nucleotides are TGTGCCAGCAGGAACCGACAGGGCGTCTATGGCTACACCTTC. Translating gives CASRNRQGVYGYTF.

DNA for the CDR3: TGTGCCAGCAGTCCACTTCTCCGGAATTCACCCCTCCACTTT. The encoded protein is CASSPLLRNSPLHF. The chain couples TRBV2 to TRBJ1-6; D unresolved. Trimming removed 5 bases at V and 7 bases at J, with 12 bases between. Germline assignment: CDR1 SNHLY and CDR2 FYNNEI. This CDR3 has 14 residues.

The J gene is TRBJ1-2, the V gene TRBV27; 11 nucleotides line up with TRBD1. V lost 5 bases to trimming and J lost 8 bases; unmatched junction nucleotides: 7. The CDR3 length is 14 residues. Germline CDR1 is MNHEY and CDR2 is SMNVEV (reference sequence). For the CDR3, the DNA is TGTGCCAGCAGTCCTCGGGACAGGGGGTACGGCTACACCTTC. Its protein is CASSPRDRGYGYTF.

The chain joins TRBV20-1 to TRBJ1-1; perhaps TRBD1 as D (5 bases). V lost 4 bases and J lost 7, with 10 bases in between. Per the germline V gene, CDR1 is DFQATT and CDR2 is SNEGSKA (reference sequence). CDR3 length equals 11 residues. CDR3 nucleotide sequence: TGCAGTGCTACTCGACAGCTTGAAGCTTTCTTT. It encodes CSATRQLEAFF.

V and J are TRBV24-1 and TRBJ2-1; 11 bases map to TRBD2. The CDR3 is 19 residues long. Germline V gene sequence: CDR1 KGHDR, CDR2 SFDVKD. V shed 3 bases and J 2 bases; nucleotides not matched to a gene: 11. CDR3 in DNA: TGTGCCACCAGTGATCCCGTGGGTAGCGGGGGGGCGACCTACAATGAGCAGTTCTTC. Its protein product is CATSDPVGSGGATYNEQFF.

The chain carries TRBV30 and TRBJ2-5, with 10 bases matching TRBD2. V lost 0 bases to trimming and J lost 5 bases; unmatched junction nucleotides: 0. Looked up from germline, CDR1 is GTSNPN and CDR2 is SVGIG (reference sequence). This CDR3 has 13 amino acids. CDR3 loop: CAWSVGLAETQYF. The CDR3 DNA is TGTGCCTGGAGTGTGGGACTAGCGGAGACCCAGTACTTC.

The chain links TRBV7-9 to TRBJ2-6, with D possibly matching TRBD2 (5 bases). The CDR3 is 18 residues long. V was cut by 5 bases and J by 4 bases, with 21 bases left in between. Germline V gene sequence: CDR1 SEHNR, CDR2 FQNEAQ (reference sequence). The chain's CDR3 is CASSPGVYGVSGANVLTF. The CDR3 DNA reads as TGTGCCAGCAGCCCCGGGGTCTATGGGGTATCCGGGGCCAACGTCCTGACTTTC.

This clone was found once. The chain is built from TRBV12-3 or TRBV12-4 and TRBJ1-1, with a weak D call TRBD1 (6 bases). This CDR3 comprises 13 residues. Trimming took 7 bases from V and 5 from J, leaving 14 bases between them. The CDR3 protein is CASTRGARTEAFF. CDR3 nucleotides: TGTGCCAGCACCCGGGGGGCTCGGACTGAAGCTTTCTTT.

V and J are TRBV6-5 and TRBJ2-7; TRBD1 might be the D (5 bases). The germline V and J ends were trimmed by 5 bases and 3 bases, with 14 bases remaining between them. The CDR3 totals 14 residues. Germline CDR1 is MNHEY and CDR2 is SVGAGI. The chain's CDR3 is CASSIKTVYYEQYF. CDR3 coding DNA: TGTGCCAGCAGTATAAAGACAGTCTACTACGAGCAGTACTTC.

CDR3 DNA: TGTGCCAGCAGCTTAGCTGGGACATACGCCTACGAGCAGTACTTC. Its protein product is CASSLAGTYAYEQYF. The chain couples TRBV7-9 to TRBJ2-7; weak D call: TRBD1 (6 bases). CDR3 length: 15 amino acids. Trimming removed 0 bases from V and 2 bases from J, with 11 bases in between. Germline loops: CDR1 SEHNR, CDR2 FQNEAQ (reference sequence).

The chain joins TRBV7-2 to TRBJ2-5; D may be TRBD2 (5 bases). CDR3 length: 16 amino acids. The germline V and J ends were trimmed by 0 bases and 2 bases, with 13 bases remaining between them. The V gene's germline CDR1 is SGHTA and CDR2 FQGNSA. The CDR3 loop reads CASSLARFRGQETQYF. In DNA form, the CDR3 reads TGTGCCAGCAGCTTAGCGAGGTTCCGGGGTCAAGAGACCCAGTACTTC.

This clone was picked up a small number of times. The chain uses TRBV9 and TRBJ2-2, with 8 bases fitting TRBD2. In germline, CDR1 is SGDLS, CDR2 YYNGEE. J gave up 6 bases and V 0 bases, and 4 bases lay outside the gene matches. The CDR3 is 15 amino acids. The CDR3 coding sequence is TGTGCCAGCAGCGTAGACGGGAGGGCCGCCGGGGAGCTGTTTTTT. Translation: CASSVDGRAAGELFF.

V is TRBV10-3 and J is TRBJ1-1, with D hard to call. The CDR3 runs to 13 residues. Trimming shortened V by 4 bases and J by 8 bases, and 14 bases separated the two germline ends. Germline-derived CDR1 and CDR2 are ENHRY and SYGVKD. CDR3 sequence: CAISVMGFREAFF. CDR3 nucleotides: TGTGCCATCAGTGTAATGGGCTTTAGGGAAGCTTTCTTT.

Notes on this clone: This same CDR3 is encoded by further DNA sequences in the sample. The V call is TRBV3-1 (or the pseudogene TRBV3-2), the J call TRBJ2-1; D remains ambiguous. The CDR3 spans 15 residues. Deletions cut 2 bases from V and 0 bases from J, with 8 bases between. CDR1 and CDR2 from the germline V gene are LGHDT and YNNKEL (reference sequence). The CDR3 nucleotides are TGTGCCAGCAGCCAAACAAGGAGCTCCTACAATGAGCAGTTCTTC. The encoded protein is CASSQTRSSYNEQFF.

The chain recombines TRBV13 with TRBJ2-4; D gene ambiguous. The CDR3 sequence is 18 residues long. V lost 2 bases, J lost 0 bases, and 17 bases lay in between. Germline V lookup: CDR1 PRHDT, CDR2 FYEKMQ (reference sequence). The CDR3 nucleotides read TGTGCCAGCAGCTTACCCAATCTAGGCCCCCTAGCCAAAAACATTCAGTACTTC. This translates into CASSLPNLGPLAKNIQYF.

The chain has TRBV6-5 and TRBJ2-3, with 9 bases identical to TRBD2. The CDR3 is 14 residues long. The ends lost 4 bases at V and 4 bases at J; junction bases unmatched: 3. Germline loops: CDR1 MNHEY, CDR2 SVGAGI. The CDR3 sequence is CASSFAGGPDTQYF. The CDR3 coding sequence is TGTGCCAGCAGTTTTGCGGGAGGGCCAGATACGCAGTATTTT.

The rearrangement joins TRBV5-1 to TRBJ2-1; no definite D call. Trimming stripped 0 bases from V and 5 bases from J, with 9 bases between. Germline assignment: CDR1 SGHRS and CDR2 YFSETQ. The CDR3 loop spans 14 amino acids. In nucleotides, the CDR3 is TGCGCCAGCAGCTTGGCCCAGATAAACAATGAGCAGTTCTTC. It codes for CASSLAQINNEQFF. Combining the CDR3 with reference TRBV5-1 and TRBJ2-1 gives the whole variable domain KAGVTQTPRYLIKTRGQQVTLSCSPISGHRSVSWYQQTPGQGLQFLFEYFSETQRNKGNFPGRFSGRQFSNSRSEMNVSTLELGDSALYLCASSLAQINNEQFFGPGTRLTVL.

The CDR3 bases are TGCAGTGCTAGTTCCAGACTAGCGAATTTCTACGAGCAGTACTTC. As protein: CSASSRLANFYEQYF. This chain connects TRBV20-1 to TRBJ2-7, with 8 bases fitting TRBD2. The germline V gene has CDR1 DFQATT and CDR2 SNEGSKA (reference sequence). The CDR3 loop spans 15 amino acids. Trimming took 3 bases from V and 3 from J; bases not matched to a gene: 10.

Regarding this clone: This sample includes further DNA sequences coding for the same CDR3. CDR3 DNA: TGTGCCAGCAGTTTATCGGGAGGGCCGAACACTGAAGCTTTCTTT. Translated, it gives CASSLSGGPNTEAFF. The rearrangement joins TRBV28 to TRBJ1-1; D call uncertain. This CDR3 spans 15 amino acids. V was clipped by 1 base and J by 1 base, with 10 bases between them. Germline loops: CDR1 MDHEN, CDR2 SYDVKM. Together with reference TRBV28 and TRBJ1-1, the CDR3 gives the full variable domain: DVKVTQSSRYLVKRTGEKVFLECVQDMDHENMFWYRQDPGLGLRLIYFSYDVKMKEKGDIPEGYSVSREKKERFSLILESASTNQTSMYLCASSLSGGPNTEAFFGQGTRLTVV.